This TCR beta chain was recovered during a study of blood T cell repertoires in COVID-19. TCRdb's table, derived via immunoSEQ multiplex PCR, lists solely in-frame clones and lacks some. The table includes some 42,000 clones, approximately 86% detected once. Sequencing input: peripheral blood. The receptor's source is a human donor in a cohort sampled during active COVID-19.

DNA for the CDR3: TGCGCCAGCAGAGATTTCCCGGGACAGGTCCTTGGCTACACCTTC. Translation gives CASRDFPGQVLGYTF. The chain couples TRBV4-1 to TRBJ1-2; 8 positions match TRBD1. Germline V gene data show CDR1 as MGHRA and CDR2 as YSYEKL. The CDR3 loop spans 15 amino acids. Germline trimming cut 6 bases from V and 7 bases from J; bases unmatched to any gene: 13.